The T cell receptor beta chain described here comes from a study of blood T cell repertoires in COVID-19. At the level of the study: Specimens from acute and convalescent COVID-19 originated in the United States, Italy and Spain.

The repertoire was sequenced with immunoSEQ multiplex PCR; TCRdb's copy has only in-frame clones and lacks some. The sample contains some 180,000 clones, about 80% of which appear only once. Sequencing was performed on peripheral blood. The TCR was taken from a man between 65 and 79 years old with active or convalescent COVID-19.

CDR3 amino acids: CASSPSGLAKNIQYF. CDR3 DNA: TGTGCCAGCAGTCCTAGCGGATTAGCCAAAAACATTCAGTACTTC. This sequence joins TRBV27 and TRBJ2-4, with 7 nucleotides matching TRBD2. The CDR3 length is 15 residues. The V segment lost 5 bases and the J segment 0 bases; nucleotides outside the gene matches: 4. Germline CDR1 is MNHEY and CDR2 is SMNVEV (reference sequence).